Sequencing of this T cell receptor beta chain was carried out in a study of cytomegalovirus exposure and HLA in healthy donors. Study results and limitations: According to the study, roughly 160 TCR beta chains were cytomegalovirus-associated. According to reports, the classifier identified cytomegalovirus status with high specificity and sensitivity.

The assay was immunoSEQ multiplex PCR, and TCRdb's table has in-frame clones only and misses some. Of fewer than 200,000 clones listed, about 90% are singletons. Regarding this clone: The antigen is not known.

While the first cohort had 700 or so subjects, the donors belonged to the separate validation cohort of roughly 130 subjects. From germline, CDR1 is SEHNR and CDR2 FQNEAQ (reference sequence). The V gene lost 2 bases and the J gene lost 4 bases, with 15 bases spanning the gap. The CDR3 is 15 amino acids. The TCR originated in a woman younger than 30 in good health and CMV-seropositive. The specimen sequenced was PBMCs. The V and J genes are TRBV7-9 and TRBJ2-7; a weak D match, TRBD2 (6 bases). CDR3 residues: CASSLMGRGRYEQYF. DNA for the CDR3: TGTGCCAGCAGCTTAATGGGCCGGGGGAGGTACGAGCAGTACTTC.